These T cell receptor beta chains were read from a single sample in a study of cytomegalovirus exposure and HLA in healthy donors. The assay was immunoSEQ multiplex PCR, and TCRdb's table has in-frame clones only and misses some. The table lists about 160,000 clones, around 84% of them singletons. The source material was PBMCs. The origin of the receptors is a man between 18 and 29 years old in good health and CMV-seronegative. CDR3s include the opening cysteine and the closing phenylalanine or tryptophan. Fields, in order: V gene, J gene, clone size, D gene, CDR3 DNA, CDR3 protein. A D gene is named only where the DNA matches it firmly. Clone size is shown for a subset of rows, as once, few, many or a class of expanded clone.

>TRBV18|TRBJ1-1|NA|NA
TGTGCCAGCTCACCGAATGTCCGGGGTGAAGCTTTCTTT
CASSPNVRGEAFF
>TRBV5-8|TRBJ1-6|NA|NA
TGTGCCAGCAGCTTGTCCCTGGCGGCGACTAATTCACCCCTCCACTTT
CASSLSLAATNSPLHF
>TRBV5-1|TRBJ1-1|once|NA
TGCGCCAGCAGCTCAAGCGAGATGAACACTGAAGCTTTCTTT
CASSSSEMNTEAFF
>TRBV28|TRBJ2-4|NA|NA
TGTGCCAGCAGCCGCAGGGGCGGAATTCAGTACTTC
CASSRRGGIQYF
>TRBV27|TRBJ2-2|NA|TRBD2
TGTGCCAGCAGTCTAGGGACTAGCGGGAGTTACAGCACCGGGGAGCTGTTTTTT
CASSLGTSGSYSTGELFF
>TRBV19|TRBJ1-1|NA|TRBD1
TGTGCCAGTAGTCGACAGGGGGTGACGGACACTGAAGCTTTCTTT
CASSRQGVTDTEAFF
>TRBV11-1|TRBJ2-2|NA|NA
TGTGCCAGCAGAGGGCAGGGAATGGGGGAGCTGTTTTTT
CASRGQGMGELFF
>TRBV15|TRBJ1-5|NA|NA
TGTGCCACCAGCAGAGATCGGAGGGAAGATCAGCCCCAGCATTTT
CATSRDRREDQPQHF
>TRBV7-9|TRBJ1-5|few|NA
TGTGCCAGCAGCCTACAGGGTGGTCAGCCCCAGCATTTT
CASSLQGGQPQHF
>TRBV5-1|TRBJ2-5|NA|TRBD2
TGCGCCAGCAGCTTCTCGGACTCGTACCCGGGACTAGCGGGAGTGAAGCAAGAGACCCAGTACTTC
CASSFSDSYPGLAGVKQETQYF
>TRBV6-5|TRBJ1-5|NA|NA
TGTGCCAGCAGCAGCGGTCCTCGTCAGCCCCAGCATTTT
CASSSGPRQPQHF
>TRBV28|TRBJ1-5|NA|NA
TGTGCCAGCAGTTTACCGCTGACAGTCTCCCAGCCCCAGCATTTT
CASSLPLTVSQPQHF
>TRBV19|TRBJ2-2|NA|NA
TGTGCCAGTTACGGGACTCCGAACACCGGGGAGCTGTTTTTT
CASYGTPNTGELFF
>TRBV18|TRBJ2-7|few|NA
TGTGCCAGCTCACCACCGTTAAAAGGGGGCTACGAGCAGTACTTC
CASSPPLKGGYEQYF
>TRBV19|TRBJ2-2|NA|TRBD2
TGTGCCAGTAGTATTCGGACTAGCGGGGGGGTCGGGGAGCTGTTTTTT
CASSIRTSGGVGELFF
>TRBV9|TRBJ2-2|NA|NA
TGTGCCAGCAGCGTATCTTCCGGGGAGCTGTTTTTT
CASSVSSGELFF
>TRBV5-1|TRBJ1-4|NA|TRBD1
TGCGCCAGCAGCCCGGGGACAGGGGTCGAAAAACTGTTTTTT
CASSPGTGVEKLFF
>TRBV7-9|TRBJ1-1|NA|NA
TGTGCCAGCAGCTTAGCGCAGGGCTACACTGAAGCTTTCTTT
CASSLAQGYTEAFF
>TRBV30|TRBJ1-2|NA|NA
TGTGCCTGGAGACCCGCTCAGGGGCCGGATGGCTACACCTTC
CAWRPAQGPDGYTF
>TRBV6-5|TRBJ1-1|NA|NA
TGTGCCAGCACCCCCGGGGACATGAACACTGAAGCTTTCTTT
CASTPGDMNTEAFF
>TRBV6-4|TRBJ2-1|NA|TRBD2
TGTGCCAGCAGGCGGGGCGGGGGGGCCTATGAGCAGTTCTTC
CASRRGGGAYEQFF
>TRBV2|TRBJ2-1|NA|TRBD2
TGTGCCAGCAGTGAAGCGCGGGGGTACAATGAGCAGTTCTTC
CASSEARGYNEQFF
>TRBV28|TRBJ2-1|few|NA
TGTGCCAACCGCCCAGCAGGGATGAACAATGAGCAGTTCTTC
CANRPAGMNNEQFF
>TRBV5-1|TRBJ2-2|NA|TRBD2
TGCGCCGGCAGCTTGGCGTACGCGGGAGGCACCGGGGAGCTGTTTTTT
CAGSLAYAGGTGELFF
>TRBV7-8|TRBJ1-3|NA|TRBD1
TGTGCCAGCTCGATGGACAGGGTCTCTGGAAACACCATATATTTT
CASSMDRVSGNTIYF
>TRBV29-1|TRBJ1-1|NA|NA
TGCAGCGTTGCTGGGGACATGACTGAAGCTTTCTTT
CSVAGDMTEAFF
>TRBV5-6|TRBJ2-1|few|TRBD2
TGTGCCAGTGGACTAGCGGGGGTTCCCAGCTCCTACAATGAGCAGTTCTTC
CASGLAGVPSSYNEQFF
>TRBV6-1|TRBJ1-2|NA|NA
TGTGCCAGCAGTGAAGCCATCGGGGAAGACCTCTATGGCTACACCTTC
CASSEAIGEDLYGYTF
>TRBV19|TRBJ1-2|NA|NA
TGTGCCAGTAGTCCCAGGAAACTCTATGGCTACACCTTC
CASSPRKLYGYTF
>TRBV27|TRBJ1-4|few|NA
TGTGCCAGCAGTTCAGGGATTAATGAAAAACTGTTTTTT
CASSSGINEKLFF
>TRBV29-1|TRBJ1-1|NA|NA
TGCAGCGTTGAGGCAGGCCCCACTGAAGCTTTCTTT
CSVEAGPTEAFF